The present entry profiles one T cell receptor (beta chain) with its context. Its antigen is not known. This record belongs to a study of cytomegalovirus exposure and HLA in healthy donors. Broader study findings: Most TCRs appeared rarely, but some public TCRs recurred in many donors. Another analysis was done later, and it associated 15,000 to 20,000 TCR beta sequences with HLA alleles at 0.05 false discovery rate.

The PCR made use of 60 Vbeta and 13 Jbeta primers. Measured with immunoSEQ multiplex PCR; TCRdb has only the in-frame clones, and not every one. The data show more than 85,000 clones, over 65% seen once. The V end was cut by 1 base, the J end by 5 bases, with 13 bases between. The CDR3 has 15 amino acids. CDR1 and CDR2 from the germline V gene are MGHRA and YSYEKL. The source is a man aged 35-49 years in good health and CMV-seronegative. Source material: PBMCs. The chain couples TRBV4-1 to TRBJ2-3, with a weak D call TRBD1 (7 bases). CDR3 sequence (DNA): TGCGCCAGCAGCCAAGCCAGGGGGGCGGAAGATACGCAGTATTTT. Translation gives CASSQARGAEDTQYF.